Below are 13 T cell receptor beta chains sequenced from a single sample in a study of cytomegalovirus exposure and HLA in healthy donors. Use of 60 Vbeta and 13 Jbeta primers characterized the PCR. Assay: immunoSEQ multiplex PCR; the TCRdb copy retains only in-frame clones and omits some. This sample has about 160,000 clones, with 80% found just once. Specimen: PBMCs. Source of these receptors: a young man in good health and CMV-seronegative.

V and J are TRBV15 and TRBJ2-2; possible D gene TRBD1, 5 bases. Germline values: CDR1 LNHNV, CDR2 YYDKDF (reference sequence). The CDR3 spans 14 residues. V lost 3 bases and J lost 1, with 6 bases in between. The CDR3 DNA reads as TGTGCCACCAGCAGGACAGAGAACACCGGGGAGCTGTTTTTT. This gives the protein CATSRTENTGELFF. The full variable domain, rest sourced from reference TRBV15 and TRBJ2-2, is DAMVIQNPRYQVTQFGKPVTLSCSQTLNHNVMYWYQQKSSQAPKLLFHYYDKDFNNEADTPDNFQSRRPNTSFCFLDIRSPGLGDTAMYLCATSRTENTGELFFGEGSRLTVL.

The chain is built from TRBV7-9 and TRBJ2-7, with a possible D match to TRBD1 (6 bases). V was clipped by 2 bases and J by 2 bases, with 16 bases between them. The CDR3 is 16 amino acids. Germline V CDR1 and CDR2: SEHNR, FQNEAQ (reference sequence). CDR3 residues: CASSLLSGVGTYEQYF. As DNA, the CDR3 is TGTGCCAGCAGCTTATTGTCAGGGGTTGGGACCTACGAGCAGTACTTC.

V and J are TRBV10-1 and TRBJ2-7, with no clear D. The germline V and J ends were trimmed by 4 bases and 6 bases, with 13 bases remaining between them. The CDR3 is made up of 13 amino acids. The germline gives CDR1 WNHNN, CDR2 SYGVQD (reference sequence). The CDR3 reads CASSALPQAEQYF. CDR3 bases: TGCGCCAGCAGTGCTCTTCCCCAGGCCGAGCAGTACTTC.

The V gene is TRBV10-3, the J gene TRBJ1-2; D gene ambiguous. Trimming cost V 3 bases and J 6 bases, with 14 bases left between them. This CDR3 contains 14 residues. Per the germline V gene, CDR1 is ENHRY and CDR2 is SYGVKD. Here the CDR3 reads CAISEAALGDGYTF. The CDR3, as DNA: TGTGCCATCAGTGAAGCCGCGCTGGGAGATGGCTACACCTTC.

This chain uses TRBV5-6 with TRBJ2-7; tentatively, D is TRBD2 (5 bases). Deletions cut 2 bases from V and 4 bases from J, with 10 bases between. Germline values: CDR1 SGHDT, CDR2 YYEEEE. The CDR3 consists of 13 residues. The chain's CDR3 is CASSFGESYEQYF. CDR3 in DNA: TGTGCCAGCAGCTTCGGGGAATCATACGAGCAGTACTTC.

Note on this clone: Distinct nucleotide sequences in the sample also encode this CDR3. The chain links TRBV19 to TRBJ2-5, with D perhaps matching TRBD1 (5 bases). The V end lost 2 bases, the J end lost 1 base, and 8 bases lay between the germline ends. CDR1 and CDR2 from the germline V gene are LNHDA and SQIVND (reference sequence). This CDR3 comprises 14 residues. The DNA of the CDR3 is TGTGCCAGTAGTATATCCAGGGCCCAAGAGACCCAGTACTTC. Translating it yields CASSISRAQETQYF.

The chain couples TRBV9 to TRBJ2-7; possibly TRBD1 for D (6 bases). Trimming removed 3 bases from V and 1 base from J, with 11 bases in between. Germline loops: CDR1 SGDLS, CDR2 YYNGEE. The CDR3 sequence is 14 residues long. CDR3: CASSAYRESYEQYF. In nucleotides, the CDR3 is TGTGCCAGCAGCGCTTACAGGGAATCCTACGAGCAGTACTTC.

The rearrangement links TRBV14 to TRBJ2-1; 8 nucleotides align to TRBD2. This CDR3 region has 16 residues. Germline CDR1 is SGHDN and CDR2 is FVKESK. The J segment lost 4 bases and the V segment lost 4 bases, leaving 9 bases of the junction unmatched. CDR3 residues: CASSPRGLGVYNEQFF. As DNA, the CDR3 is TGTGCCAGCAGCCCCAGGGGACTAGGGGTTTACAATGAGCAGTTCTTC.

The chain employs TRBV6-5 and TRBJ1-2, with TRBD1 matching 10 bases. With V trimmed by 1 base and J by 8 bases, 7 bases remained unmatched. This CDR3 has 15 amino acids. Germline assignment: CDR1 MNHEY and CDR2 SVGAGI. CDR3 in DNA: TGTGCCAGCAGTTACTTATCCGGGACAGGGGAAGGCTACACCTTC. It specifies CASSYLSGTGEGYTF.

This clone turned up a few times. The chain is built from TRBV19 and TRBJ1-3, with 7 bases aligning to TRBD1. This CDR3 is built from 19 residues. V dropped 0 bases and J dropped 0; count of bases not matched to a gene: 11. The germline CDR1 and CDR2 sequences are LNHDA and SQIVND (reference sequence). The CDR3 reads CASSIDYSGTGASGNTIYF. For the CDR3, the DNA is TGTGCCAGTAGTATAGATTACTCGGGCACAGGGGCCTCTGGAAACACCATATATTTT.

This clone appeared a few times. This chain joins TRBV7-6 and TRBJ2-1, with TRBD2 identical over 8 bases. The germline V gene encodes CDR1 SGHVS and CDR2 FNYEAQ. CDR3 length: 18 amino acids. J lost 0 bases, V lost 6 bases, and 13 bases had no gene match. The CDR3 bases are TGTGCCAGCAGGAAAGAGGTAGCGGGGCGGCGCTCCTACAATGAGCAGTTCTTC. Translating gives CASRKEVAGRRSYNEQFF.

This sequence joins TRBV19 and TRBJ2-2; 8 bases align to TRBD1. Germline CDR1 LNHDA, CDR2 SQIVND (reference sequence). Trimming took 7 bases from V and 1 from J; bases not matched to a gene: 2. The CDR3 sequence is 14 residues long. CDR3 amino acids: CASKTGVNTGELFF. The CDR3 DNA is TGTGCCAGTAAGACAGGGGTGAACACCGGGGAGCTGTTTTTT.

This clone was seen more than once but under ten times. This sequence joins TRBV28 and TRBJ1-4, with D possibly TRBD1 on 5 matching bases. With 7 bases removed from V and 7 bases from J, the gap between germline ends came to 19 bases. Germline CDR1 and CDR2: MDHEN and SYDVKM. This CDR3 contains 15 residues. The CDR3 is CASTPDSSRFEKLFF. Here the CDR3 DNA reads TGTGCCAGCACCCCTGACAGTTCAAGGTTTGAAAAACTGTTTTTT.